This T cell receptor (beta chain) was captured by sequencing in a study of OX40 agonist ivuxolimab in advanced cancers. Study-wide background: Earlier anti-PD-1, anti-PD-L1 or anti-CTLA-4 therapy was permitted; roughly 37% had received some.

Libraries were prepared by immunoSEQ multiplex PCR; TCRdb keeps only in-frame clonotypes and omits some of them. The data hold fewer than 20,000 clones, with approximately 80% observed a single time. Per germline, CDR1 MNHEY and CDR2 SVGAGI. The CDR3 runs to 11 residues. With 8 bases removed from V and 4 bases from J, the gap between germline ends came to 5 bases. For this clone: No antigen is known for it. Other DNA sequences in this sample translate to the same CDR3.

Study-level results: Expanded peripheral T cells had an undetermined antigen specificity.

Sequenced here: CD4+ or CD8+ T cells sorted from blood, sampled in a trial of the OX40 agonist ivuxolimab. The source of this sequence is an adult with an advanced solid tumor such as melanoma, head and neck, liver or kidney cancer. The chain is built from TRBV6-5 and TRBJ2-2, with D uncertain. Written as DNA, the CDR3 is TGTGCCAGCCGGAGCACCGGGGAGCTGTTTTTT. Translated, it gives CASRSTGELFF.